The 27 T cell receptor beta chains below were found in one sample sequenced in a study of shared clonotypes between healthy human individuals. The repertoire was sequenced with immunoSEQ multiplex PCR; TCRdb's copy has only in-frame clones and lacks some. Of fewer than 1 million clones in the sample, around 96% are singletons; the top ten hold less than 0.25%. Cells designated naive CD8 were CD45RO-negative and were positively selected for CCR7, with terminally differentiated effector memory CD45RA+ cells excluded. The material sequenced was naive CD8+ T cells sorted from blood. These TCRs come from a man aged 30 to 39 in good health.

The rearrangement uses TRBV5-1 and TRBJ1-2; TRBD1 matches 9 bases. The length of the CDR3 is 14 residues. Unmatched junction bases numbered 3, after V lost 6 bases and J lost 0 bases. CDR1 is SGHRS and CDR2 is YFSETQ in the germline V gene. CDR3 sequence reads: CASTWDRANYGYTF. The CDR3 nucleotides read TGCGCCAGCACTTGGGACAGGGCTAACTATGGCTACACCTTC.

The gene calls are TRBV29-1 and TRBJ2-1, with a possible D match to TRBD1 (6 bases). This CDR3 spans 13 amino acids. Deletions cut 6 bases from V and 4 bases from J, with 13 bases between. Germline assignment: CDR1 SQVTM and CDR2 ANQGSEA. The CDR3 reads CSVLQGEYNEQFF. The CDR3 bases are TGCAGCGTCCTACAGGGAGAGTACAATGAGCAGTTCTTC.

The rearrangement links TRBV27 to TRBJ1-2; D uncertain. Trimming took 0 bases from V and 2 from J, leaving 7 bases between them. This CDR3 has 14 amino acids. From germline, CDR1 is MNHEY and CDR2 SMNVEV (reference sequence). The CDR3 region has the DNA TGTGCCAGCAGTTTATCGTCTCCCAACTATGGCTACACCTTC. This encodes CASSLSSPNYGYTF.

This chain connects TRBV29-1 to TRBJ2-1; D uncertain. CDR3 size: 12 residues. CDR1 and CDR2 (germline): SQVTM, ANQGSEA. Trimming took off 2 bases at V and 1 base at J, with 3 bases between the two ends. CDR3 in amino acids: CSVEFSYNEQFF. The CDR3 DNA sequence: TGCAGCGTTGAATTTTCCTACAATGAGCAGTTCTTC.

V is TRBV29-1 and J is TRBJ2-6; D uncertain. This CDR3 is 14 amino acids long. Trimming pared 2 bases from V and 0 bases from J, leaving 5 bases between. Germline-derived CDR1 and CDR2 are SQVTM and ANQGSEA. The CDR3 coding sequence is TGCAGCGTTGAAACCAGCTCTGGGGCCAACGTCCTGACTTTC. Its translation: CSVETSSGANVLTF.

The V call is TRBV7-9, the J call TRBJ1-1; no clear D. This CDR3 comprises 11 residues. The V end was cut by 1 base, the J end by 10 bases, with 7 bases between. Germline V CDR1 and CDR2: SEHNR, FQNEAQ (reference sequence). CDR3 loop: CASSLGQAAFF. CDR3 in DNA: TGTGCCAGCAGCTTAGGGCAGGCAGCTTTCTTT. Looking up the rest from reference TRBV7-9 and TRBJ1-1 gives the full variable domain: DTGVSQNPRHKITKRGQNVTFRCDPISEHNRLYWYRQTLGQGPEFLTYFQNEAQLEKSRLLSDRFSAERPKGSFSTLEIQRTEQGDSAMYLCASSLGQAAFFGQGTRLTVV.

The chain recombines TRBV29-1 with TRBJ2-5, with D perhaps assigned TRBD1 or TRBD2 (6 bases each). CDR1 and CDR2 (germline): SQVTM, ANQGSEA. V gave up 2 bases and J gave up 4 bases, with 20 bases separating them. The CDR3 has 16 amino acids. For the CDR3, the DNA is TGCAGCGTTGAATTCGTCCGGGGGCTCTCCGGAGAGACCCAGTACTTC. Its protein is CSVEFVRGLSGETQYF.

This clone was recorded only once. CDR3 region: CASSLAGGQSIDTQYF. The DNA of the CDR3 is TGCGCCAGCAGCTTGGCCGGCGGACAGAGTATTGATACGCAGTATTTT. This chain connects TRBV5-1 to TRBJ2-3; D is perhaps TRBD1 (6 bases). This CDR3 is built from 16 residues. Germline lookup yields CDR1 SGHRS and CDR2 YFSETQ. Between the trimmed V and J ends, which lost 0 bases and 6 bases, there was a span of 17 bases. Full variable domain (outside the CDR3, taken from reference TRBV5-1 and TRBJ2-3): KAGVTQTPRYLIKTRGQQVTLSCSPISGHRSVSWYQQTPGQGLQFLFEYFSETQRNKGNFPGRFSGRQFSNSRSEMNVSTLELGDSALYLCASSLAGGQSIDTQYFGPGTRLTVL.

The J gene is TRBJ2-3, the V gene TRBV2; D unclear. V dropped 3 bases and J dropped 0 bases, with 7 bases sitting between them. Germline V gene data show CDR1 as SNHLY and CDR2 as FYNNEI. The CDR3 has 14 amino acids. This CDR3 reads CASSDHSSTDTQYF. The CDR3 DNA follows: TGTGCCAGCAGTGATCACTCGAGCACAGATACGCAGTATTTT. The full variable domain, with the rest looked up from reference TRBV2 and TRBJ2-3, is EPEVTQTPSHQVTQMGQEVILRCVPISNHLYFYWYRQILGQKVEFLVSFYNNEISEKSEIFDDQFSVERPDGSNFTLKIRSTKLEDSAMYFCASSDHSSTDTQYFGPGTRLTVL.

This clone was seen just once. The rearrangement uses TRBV7-3 and TRBJ2-2, with 11 bases matching TRBD1. This CDR3 has 17 residues. Germline-derived CDR1 and CDR2 are SGHTA and FQGTGA. V gave up 5 bases and J gave up 6 bases; unmatched junction bases: 11. The CDR3 is CASSHPPGQGAAGELFF. CDR3 nucleotide sequence: TGTGCCAGCAGCCACCCCCCAGGACAGGGGGCGGCCGGGGAGCTGTTTTTT.

The gene calls are TRBV7-6 and TRBJ2-1; 11 bases match TRBD2. With 1 base clipped from V and 5 bases from J, the junction kept 1 base outside the gene matches. In germline, CDR1 is SGHVS, CDR2 FNYEAQ. The CDR3 runs 15 residues. CDR3 protein: CASSLGLAGNNEQFF. The CDR3 DNA is TGTGCCAGCAGCTTAGGACTAGCGGGAAACAATGAGCAGTTCTTC.

DNA of the CDR3: TGTGCCAGCAGCGCCACAGGTGCGGGAGGGCCGGGCTACGAGCAGTACTTC. Encoded protein: CASSATGAGGPGYEQYF. V usage is TRBV9 and J usage is TRBJ2-7; 9 positions match TRBD2. V gave up 3 bases and J gave up 3 bases; unmatched junction bases: 13. The length of the CDR3 is 17 residues. Per the germline V gene, CDR1 is SGDLS and CDR2 is YYNGEE.

V usage is TRBV14 and J usage is TRBJ2-3, with 9 positions matching TRBD2. The germline CDR1 and CDR2 sequences are SGHDN and FVKESK. There are 18 residues in the CDR3. J lost 1 base, V lost 0 bases, and 8 bases had no gene match. The DNA of the CDR3 is TGTGCCAGCAGCCAAGATCCCTATAGCGGGAGAGGCACAGATACGCAGTATTTT. Protein: CASSQDPYSGRGTDTQYF.

The V call is TRBV28, the J call TRBJ2-1, with D perhaps matching TRBD2 (6 bases). V was trimmed by 5 bases and J by 6 bases, leaving 17 bases between them. CDR1 is MDHEN and CDR2 is SYDVKM in the germline V gene. The CDR3 totals 15 residues. The CDR3 spells CASSSGGPGSNEQFF. In DNA, the CDR3 is TGTGCCAGCAGTAGTGGAGGGCCAGGTAGCAATGAGCAGTTCTTC. Filled out from reference TRBV28 and TRBJ2-1, the complete variable domain reads DVKVTQSSRYLVKRTGEKVFLECVQDMDHENMFWYRQDPGLGLRLIYFSYDVKMKEKGDIPEGYSVSREKKERFSLILESASTNQTSMYLCASSSGGPGSNEQFFGPGTRLTVL.

The chain uses TRBV27 and TRBJ1-5; no reliable D call. Trimming stripped 5 bases from V and 1 base from J, with 9 bases between. There are 14 residues in the CDR3. Looked up from germline, CDR1 is MNHEY and CDR2 is SMNVEV (reference sequence). The CDR3, as DNA: TGTGCCAGCAGTGTCACCAGGAGCAATCAGCCCCAGCATTTT. It specifies CASSVTRSNQPQHF.

The CDR3 reads CASSYRASTTNEKLFF. CDR3 sequence (DNA): TGTGCCAGCAGTTACAGAGCCTCAACAACTAATGAAAAACTGTTTTTT. The chain uses TRBV6-5 and TRBJ1-4, with D unresolved. Germline-derived CDR1 and CDR2 are MNHEY and SVGAGI. Trimming removed 2 bases from V and 0 bases from J, with 10 bases in between. CDR3 size: 16 residues.

The gene calls are TRBV9 and TRBJ2-3; the D call may be TRBD1 or TRBD2 (5 bases each). This CDR3 region has 13 residues. The V gene lost 4 bases and the J gene lost 7 bases, with 13 bases spanning the gap. Germline values: CDR1 SGDLS, CDR2 YYNGEE. The CDR3 sequence: CASSPLVGHTQYF. CDR3 sequence (DNA): TGTGCCAGCAGCCCCCTGGTGGGACATACGCAGTATTTT. The full variable domain, its missing parts supplied by reference TRBV9 and TRBJ2-3, is DSGVTQTPKHLITATGQRVTLRCSPRSGDLSVYWYQQSLDQGLQFLIQYYNGEERAKGNILERFSAQQFPDLHSELNLSSLELGDSALYFCASSPLVGHTQYFGPGTRLTVL.

This chain joins TRBV28 and TRBJ1-2; 8 bases are a match to TRBD1. From germline, CDR1 is MDHEN and CDR2 SYDVKM. This CDR3 is 14 amino acids long. Trimming at V came to 3 bases and at J to 5 bases, leaving 5 bases not matched to a gene. DNA for the CDR3: TGTGCCAGCAGTTTGCTACAGGGGGGATATGGCTACACCTTC. It yields the protein CASSLLQGGYGYTF.

As DNA, the CDR3 is TGTGCCAGCAGTGGGGGGACCTACGAGCAGTACTTC. Translated, it gives CASSGGTYEQYF. The chain couples TRBV2 to TRBJ2-7, with D tentatively TRBD1 or TRBD2 (5 bases each). Germline V gene data show CDR1 as SNHLY and CDR2 as FYNNEI. V was pared by 4 bases and J by 2 bases, with 6 bases between. This CDR3 has 12 residues.

The V and J genes are TRBV7-2 and TRBJ2-1; D not certain. The CDR3 contains 11 residues. V lost 7 bases and J 6 bases, leaving 7 bases between the germline ends. The V gene's germline CDR1 is SGHTA and CDR2 FQGNSA. Here the CDR3 DNA reads TGTGCCAGCACTTGGGGCAATGAGCAGTTCTTC. It yields the protein CASTWGNEQFF.

This rearrangement joins TRBV27 to TRBJ2-7, with D possibly being TRBD1 (5 bases). The length of the CDR3 is 14 residues. V lost 0 bases and J 4 bases, leaving 10 bases between the germline ends. The germline CDR1 and CDR2 sequences are MNHEY and SMNVEV (reference sequence). This CDR3 reads CASSLSRTKYEQYF. The CDR3 DNA reads as TGTGCCAGCAGTTTATCCCGGACAAAGTACGAGCAGTACTTC.

In regard to this clone: Other DNA sequences in the same sample also yield this CDR3. This chain connects TRBV27 to TRBJ2-1; possible D gene TRBD2, 6 bases. The CDR3 has 14 residues. Deletions cut 4 bases from V and 4 bases from J, with 11 bases between. Germline assignment: CDR1 MNHEY and CDR2 SMNVEV (reference sequence). Here the CDR3 reads CASSSTGTYNEQFF. The CDR3 nucleotides read TGTGCCAGCAGTTCCACCGGGACTTACAATGAGCAGTTCTTC.

The DNA of the CDR3 is TGTGCCAGCATCCCGAGAGGGGCTCAGGAGACCCAGTACTTC. Encoded protein: CASIPRGAQETQYF. The V call is TRBV7-6, the J call TRBJ2-5; the D gene could be TRBD1 or TRBD2 (5 bases each). The V end was cut by 7 bases, the J end by 5 bases, with 17 bases between. This CDR3 comprises 14 residues. Germline-derived CDR1 and CDR2 are SGHVS and FNYEAQ.

V is TRBV7-6 and J is TRBJ2-3; 10 bases line up with TRBD2. CDR3 length: 17 residues. The V gene's germline CDR1 is SGHVS and CDR2 FNYEAQ. With 5 bases clipped from V and 2 bases from J, the junction kept 10 bases outside the gene matches. The CDR3 nucleotides are TGTGCCAGCAGCCCCCCGACTAGCGGGCACCTCACAGATACGCAGTATTTT. This sequence encodes CASSPPTSGHLTDTQYF.

The gene calls are TRBV7-8 and TRBJ1-2, with D possibly TRBD1 on 6 matching bases. The CDR3 loop spans 13 amino acids. Germline CDR1 is SGHVS and CDR2 is FQNEAQ. V lost 5 bases and J 3 bases, leaving 10 bases between the germline ends. CDR3 amino acids: CASSPPGDYGYTF. As DNA, the CDR3 is TGTGCCAGCAGCCCCCCAGGGGACTATGGCTACACCTTC.

The rearrangement links TRBV6-1 to TRBJ2-7; 9 bases agree with TRBD1. There are 14 residues in the CDR3. Per germline, CDR1 MNHNS and CDR2 SASEGT. V was clipped by 9 bases and J by 1 base; unmatched bases: 7. The CDR3 is CASRPGTGSYEQYF. The DNA of the CDR3 is TGTGCCAGTCGTCCCGGGACAGGGTCCTACGAGCAGTACTTC.

The chain carries TRBV2 and TRBJ2-7, with D unresolved. Germline V CDR1 and CDR2: SNHLY, FYNNEI. With 6 bases removed from V and 0 bases from J, the gap between germline ends came to 12 bases. CDR3 length: 14 amino acids. The CDR3 loop reads CASSDGFSSYEQYF. CDR3 DNA sequence: TGTGCCAGCAGCGACGGATTCAGCTCCTACGAGCAGTACTTC.